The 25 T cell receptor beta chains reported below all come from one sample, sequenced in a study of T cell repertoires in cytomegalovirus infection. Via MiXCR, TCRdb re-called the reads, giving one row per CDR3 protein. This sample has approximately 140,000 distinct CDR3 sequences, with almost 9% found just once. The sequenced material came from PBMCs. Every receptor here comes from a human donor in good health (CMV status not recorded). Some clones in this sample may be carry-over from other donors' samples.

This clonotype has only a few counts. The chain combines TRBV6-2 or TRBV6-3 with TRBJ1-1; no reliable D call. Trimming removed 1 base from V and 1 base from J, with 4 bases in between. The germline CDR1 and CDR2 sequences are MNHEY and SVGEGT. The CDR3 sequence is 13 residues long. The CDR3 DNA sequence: TGTGCCAGCAGTTACTGGAAGAACACTGAAGCTTTCTTT. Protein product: CASSYWKNTEAFF.

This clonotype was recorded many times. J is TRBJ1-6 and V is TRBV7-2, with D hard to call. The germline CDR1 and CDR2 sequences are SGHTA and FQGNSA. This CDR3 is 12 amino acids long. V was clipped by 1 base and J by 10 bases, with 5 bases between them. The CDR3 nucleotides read TGTGCCAGCAGCTTAGACCGATCACCCCTCCACTTT. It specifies CASSLDRSPLHF.

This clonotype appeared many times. CDR3 nucleotides: TGTGCCACCAGCAGAGATTGGAAGGGGACAGGCGGGCACGAGCAGTACTTC. As protein: CATSRDWKGTGGHEQYF. The genes are TRBV15 and TRBJ2-7; 8 nucleotides align to TRBD1. CDR3 size: 17 residues. CDR1 and CDR2 from the germline V gene are LNHNV and YYDKDF (reference sequence). With 0 bases clipped from V and 5 bases from J, the junction kept 12 bases outside the gene matches.

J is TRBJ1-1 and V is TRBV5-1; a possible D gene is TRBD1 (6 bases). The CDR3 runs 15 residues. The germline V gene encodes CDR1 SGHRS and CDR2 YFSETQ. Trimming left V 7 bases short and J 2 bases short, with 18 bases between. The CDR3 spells CASHGGHTGNTEAFF. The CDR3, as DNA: TGCGCCAGCCACGGGGGCCACACTGGAAACACTGAAGCTTTCTTT.

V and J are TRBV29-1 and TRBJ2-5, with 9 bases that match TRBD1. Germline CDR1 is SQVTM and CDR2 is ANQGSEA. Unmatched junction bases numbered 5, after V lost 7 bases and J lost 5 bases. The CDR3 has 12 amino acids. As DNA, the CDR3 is TGCAGCGGGAACAGGGGGCTTGAGACCCAGTACTTC. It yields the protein CSGNRGLETQYF.

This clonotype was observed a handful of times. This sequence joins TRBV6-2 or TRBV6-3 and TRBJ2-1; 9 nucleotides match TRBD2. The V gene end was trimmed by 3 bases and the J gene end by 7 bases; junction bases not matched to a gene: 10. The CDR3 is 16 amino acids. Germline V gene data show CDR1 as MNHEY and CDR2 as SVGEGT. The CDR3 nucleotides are TGTGCCAGCAGTTATTCTGGCGGGGGGGCCCGGAATGAGCAGTTCTTC. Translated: CASSYSGGGARNEQFF.

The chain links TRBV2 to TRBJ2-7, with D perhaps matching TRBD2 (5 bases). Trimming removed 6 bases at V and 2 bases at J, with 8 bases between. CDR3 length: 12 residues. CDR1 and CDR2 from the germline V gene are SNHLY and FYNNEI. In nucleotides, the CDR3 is TGTGCCAGCAGGGGAGCGGCCTACGAGCAGTACTTC. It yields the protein CASRGAAYEQYF.

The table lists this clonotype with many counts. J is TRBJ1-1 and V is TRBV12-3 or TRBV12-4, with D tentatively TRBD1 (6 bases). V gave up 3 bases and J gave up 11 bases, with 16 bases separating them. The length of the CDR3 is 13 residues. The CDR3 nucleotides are TGTGCCAGCAGTTTTGGAGGGGGGGATGATGCTTTCTTT. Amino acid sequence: CASSFGGGDDAFF.

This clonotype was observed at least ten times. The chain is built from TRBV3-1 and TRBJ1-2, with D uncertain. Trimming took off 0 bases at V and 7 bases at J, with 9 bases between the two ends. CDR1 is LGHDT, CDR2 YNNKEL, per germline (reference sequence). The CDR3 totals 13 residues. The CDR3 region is CASSQDLWGGYTF. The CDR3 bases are TGTGCCAGCAGCCAAGACCTTTGGGGTGGCTACACCTTC.

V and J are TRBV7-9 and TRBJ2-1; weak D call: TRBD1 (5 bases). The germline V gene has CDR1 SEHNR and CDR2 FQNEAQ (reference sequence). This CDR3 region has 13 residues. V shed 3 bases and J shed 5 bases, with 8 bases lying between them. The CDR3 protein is CASSLTVDNEQFF. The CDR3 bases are TGTGCCAGCAGCTTGACAGTTGACAATGAGCAGTTCTTC.

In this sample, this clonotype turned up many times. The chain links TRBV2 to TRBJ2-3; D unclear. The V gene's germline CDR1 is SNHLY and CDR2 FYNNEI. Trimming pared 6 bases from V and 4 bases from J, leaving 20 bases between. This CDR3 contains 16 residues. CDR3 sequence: CASSPFPPAPSDTQYF. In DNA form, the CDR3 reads TGTGCCAGCAGCCCTTTTCCGCCAGCGCCCTCAGATACGCAGTATTTT.

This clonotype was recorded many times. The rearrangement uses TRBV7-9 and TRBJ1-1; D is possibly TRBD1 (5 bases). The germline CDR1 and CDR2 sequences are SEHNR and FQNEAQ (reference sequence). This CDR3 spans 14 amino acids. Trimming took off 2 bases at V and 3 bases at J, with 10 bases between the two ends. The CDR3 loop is CASSLYGTDTEAFF. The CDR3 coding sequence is TGTGCCAGCAGCTTATACGGGACGGACACTGAAGCTTTCTTT.

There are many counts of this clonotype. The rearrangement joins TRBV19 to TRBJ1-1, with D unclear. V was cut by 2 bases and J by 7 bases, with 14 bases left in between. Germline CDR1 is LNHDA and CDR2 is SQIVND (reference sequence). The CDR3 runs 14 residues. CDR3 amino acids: CASSIRQRAHEAFF. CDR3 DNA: TGTGCCAGTAGTATAAGGCAGAGGGCCCATGAAGCTTTCTTT.

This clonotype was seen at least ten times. The CDR3 DNA reads TGTGCCAGCAGCCTTAGGTATCCGGGAAACGGTGAAAAACTGTTTTTT. Protein: CASSLRYPGNGEKLFF. J is TRBJ1-4 and V is TRBV7-9; D is ambiguous. V lost 5 bases, J lost 7 bases, and 20 bases lay in between. Germline CDR1 reads SEHNR; CDR2 reads FQNEAQ (reference sequence). This CDR3 region has 16 residues.

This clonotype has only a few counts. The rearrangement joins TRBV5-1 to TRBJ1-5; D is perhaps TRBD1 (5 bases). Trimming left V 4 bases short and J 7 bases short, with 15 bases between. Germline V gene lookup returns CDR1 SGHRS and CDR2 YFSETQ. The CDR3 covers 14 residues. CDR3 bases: TGCGCCAGCAGCCTCGGGACGCCACAGCAGCCCCAGCATTTT. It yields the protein CASSLGTPQQPQHF. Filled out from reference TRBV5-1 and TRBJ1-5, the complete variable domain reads KAGVTQTPRYLIKTRGQQVTLSCSPISGHRSVSWYQQTPGQGLQFLFEYFSETQRNKGNFPGRFSGRQFSNSRSEMNVSTLELGDSALYLCASSLGTPQQPQHFGDGTRLSIL.

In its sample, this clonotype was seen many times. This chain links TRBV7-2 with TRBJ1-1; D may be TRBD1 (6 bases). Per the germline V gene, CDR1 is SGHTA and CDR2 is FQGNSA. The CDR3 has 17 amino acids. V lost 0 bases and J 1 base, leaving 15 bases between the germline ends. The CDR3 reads CASSLARVGRGNTEAFF. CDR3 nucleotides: TGTGCCAGCAGCTTAGCGCGGGTGGGCAGGGGGAACACTGAAGCTTTCTTT.

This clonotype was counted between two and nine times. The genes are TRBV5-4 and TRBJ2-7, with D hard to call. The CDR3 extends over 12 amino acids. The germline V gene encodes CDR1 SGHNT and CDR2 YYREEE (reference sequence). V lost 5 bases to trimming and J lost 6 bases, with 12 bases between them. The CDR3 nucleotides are TGTGCCAGCAGTTCCGTCTTTGGCGAGCAGTACTTC. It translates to CASSSVFGEQYF.

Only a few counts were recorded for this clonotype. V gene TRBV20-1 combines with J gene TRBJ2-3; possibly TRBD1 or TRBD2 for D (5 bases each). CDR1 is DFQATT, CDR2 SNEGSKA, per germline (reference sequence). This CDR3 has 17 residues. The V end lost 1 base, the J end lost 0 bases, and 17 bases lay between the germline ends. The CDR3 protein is CSARVGLGRASTDTQYF. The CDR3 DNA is TGCAGTGCTAGAGTGGGATTGGGGCGGGCTAGCACAGATACGCAGTATTTT.

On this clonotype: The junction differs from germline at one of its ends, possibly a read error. CDR3 nucleotides: TGTGCCAGCAGGAACAACGGGCTAGCGGAGGATGAGCAGCTCTTC. Translated: CASRNNGLAEDEQLF. The V call is TRBV6-1, the J call TRBJ2-1; the match to TRBD2 covers 7 bases. Looked up from germline, CDR1 is MNHNS and CDR2 is SASEGT. There are 15 residues in the CDR3.

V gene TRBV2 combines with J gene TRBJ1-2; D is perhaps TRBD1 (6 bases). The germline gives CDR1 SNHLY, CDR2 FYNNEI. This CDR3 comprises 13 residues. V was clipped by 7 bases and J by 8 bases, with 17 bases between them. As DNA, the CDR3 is TGTGCCAGCACTGCCAGGGGAATTGAAGGCTACACCTTC. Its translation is CASTARGIEGYTF. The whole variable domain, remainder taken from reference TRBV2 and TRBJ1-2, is EPEVTQTPSHQVTQMGQEVILRCVPISNHLYFYWYRQILGQKVEFLVSFYNNEISEKSEIFDDQFSVERPDGSNFTLKIRSTKLEDSAMYFCASTARGIEGYTFGSGTRLTVV.

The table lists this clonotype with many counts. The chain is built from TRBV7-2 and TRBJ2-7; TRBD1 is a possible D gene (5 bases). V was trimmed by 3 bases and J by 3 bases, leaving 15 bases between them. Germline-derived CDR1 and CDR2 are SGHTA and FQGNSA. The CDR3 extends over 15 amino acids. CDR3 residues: CASSFQGQGVYEQYF. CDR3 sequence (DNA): TGTGCCAGCAGCTTTCAGGGCCAAGGCGTCTACGAGCAGTACTTC. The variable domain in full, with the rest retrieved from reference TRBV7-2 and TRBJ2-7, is GAGVSQSPSNKVTEKGKDVELRCDPISGHTALYWYRQSLGQGLEFLIYFQGNSAPDKSGLPSDRFSAERTGGSVSTLTIQRTQQEDSAVYLCASSFQGQGVYEQYFGPGTRLTVT.

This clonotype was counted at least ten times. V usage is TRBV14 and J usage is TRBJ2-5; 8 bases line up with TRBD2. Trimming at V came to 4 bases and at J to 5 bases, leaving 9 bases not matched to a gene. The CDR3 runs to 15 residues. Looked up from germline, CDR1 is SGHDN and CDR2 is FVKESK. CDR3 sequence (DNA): TGTGCCAGCAGCCGAGCCGGGACTAGATCTGAGACCCAGTACTTC. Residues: CASSRAGTRSETQYF.

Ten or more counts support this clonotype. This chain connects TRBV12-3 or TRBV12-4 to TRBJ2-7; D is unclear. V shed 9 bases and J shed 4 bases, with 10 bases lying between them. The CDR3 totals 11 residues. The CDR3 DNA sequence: TGTGCCAGTGGGATTCGTTACGAGCAGTACTTC. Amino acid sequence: CASGIRYEQYF.

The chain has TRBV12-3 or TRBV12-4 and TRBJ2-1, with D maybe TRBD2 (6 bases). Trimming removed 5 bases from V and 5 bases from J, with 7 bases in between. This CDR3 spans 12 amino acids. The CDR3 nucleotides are TGTGCCAGCAGTCGCGGGAACAATGAGCAGTTCTTC. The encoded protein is CASSRGNNEQFF.

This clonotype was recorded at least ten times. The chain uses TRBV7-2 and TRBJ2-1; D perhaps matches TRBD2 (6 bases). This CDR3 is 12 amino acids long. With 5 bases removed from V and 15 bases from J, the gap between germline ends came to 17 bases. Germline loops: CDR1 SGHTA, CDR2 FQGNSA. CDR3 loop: CASSAGTAGPFF. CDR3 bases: TGTGCCAGCAGCGCGGGGACGGCAGGGCCGTTCTTC.